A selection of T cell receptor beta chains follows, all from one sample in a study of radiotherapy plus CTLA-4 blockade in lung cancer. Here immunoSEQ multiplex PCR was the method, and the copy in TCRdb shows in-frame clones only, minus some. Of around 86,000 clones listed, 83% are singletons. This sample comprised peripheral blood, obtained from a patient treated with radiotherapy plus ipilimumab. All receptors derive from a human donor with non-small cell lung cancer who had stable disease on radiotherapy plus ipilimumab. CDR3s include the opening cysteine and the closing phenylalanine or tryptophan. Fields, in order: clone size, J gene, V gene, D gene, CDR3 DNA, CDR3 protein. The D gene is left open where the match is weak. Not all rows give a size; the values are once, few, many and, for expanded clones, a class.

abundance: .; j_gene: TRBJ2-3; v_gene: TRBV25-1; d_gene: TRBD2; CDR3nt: TGTGCCAGCAGCCAGTACCTTCTGGCGGGAGTGATAGATACGCAGTATTTT; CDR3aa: CASSQYLLAGVIDTQYF
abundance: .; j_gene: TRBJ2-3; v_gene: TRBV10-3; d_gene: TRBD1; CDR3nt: TGTGCCATCAGTGGTACAGGGGGCGCTGGGGATACGCAGTATTTT; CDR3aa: CAISGTGGAGDTQYF
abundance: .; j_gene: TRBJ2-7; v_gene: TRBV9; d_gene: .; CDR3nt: TGTGCCAGCAGCGTTTGGGACACCCCTTACGAGCAGTACTTC; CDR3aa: CASSVWDTPYEQYF
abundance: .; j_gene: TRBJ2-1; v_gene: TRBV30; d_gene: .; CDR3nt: TGTGCCTGGAGGGGGTTAATAAGGACCAATGAGCAGTTCTTC; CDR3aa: CAWRGLIRTNEQFF
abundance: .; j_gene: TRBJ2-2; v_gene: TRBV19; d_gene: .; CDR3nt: TGTGCCAGTAGGGTGGTAATTTCGGGAACCGGGGAGCTGTTTTTT; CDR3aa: CASRVVISGTGELFF
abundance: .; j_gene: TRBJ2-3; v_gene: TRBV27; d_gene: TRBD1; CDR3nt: TGTGCCAGCAGTATCAGGACAGGGTGGGATACGCAGTATTTT; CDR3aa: CASSIRTGWDTQYF
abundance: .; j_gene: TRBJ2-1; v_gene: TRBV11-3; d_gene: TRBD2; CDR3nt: TGTGCCAGCAGCTTAGGCGGGGGACTCTACAATGAGCAGTTCTTC; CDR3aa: CASSLGGGLYNEQFF
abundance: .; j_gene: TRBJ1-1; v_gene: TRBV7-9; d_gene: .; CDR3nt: TGTGCCAGCAGCTTGGTCAGGGGGAACACTGAAGCTTTCTTT; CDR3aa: CASSLVRGNTEAFF
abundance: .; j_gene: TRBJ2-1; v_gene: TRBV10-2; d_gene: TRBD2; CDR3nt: TGCGCCAGCAGTGATAGGGGACTACCCACCGCCAATGAGCAGTTCTTC; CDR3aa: CASSDRGLPTANEQFF
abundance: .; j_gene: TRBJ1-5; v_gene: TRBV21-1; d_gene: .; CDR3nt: TGTGCCAGCAGCAAAGTTACCTGGCAGGGGAGGTACGGCTATCAGCCCCAGCATTTT; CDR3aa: CASSKVTWQGRYGYQPQHF
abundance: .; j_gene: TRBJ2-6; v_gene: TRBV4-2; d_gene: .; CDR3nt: TGTGCCAGCAGCCAAGAGGTCAGGGCTACTCTTGGGGCCAACGTCCTGACTTTC; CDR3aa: CASSQEVRATLGANVLTF
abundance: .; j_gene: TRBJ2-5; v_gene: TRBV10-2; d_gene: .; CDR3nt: TGCGCCAGCCGCACCTTGTACCAAGAGACCCAGTACTTC; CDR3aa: CASRTLYQETQYF
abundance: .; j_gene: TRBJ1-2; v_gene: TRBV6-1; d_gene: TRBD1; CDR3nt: TGTGCCAGCAGAAACAGGGGCGACGGCTATGGCTACACCTTC; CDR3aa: CASRNRGDGYGYTF
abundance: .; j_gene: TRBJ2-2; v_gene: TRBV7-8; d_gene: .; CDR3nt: TGTGCCAGCAGCTTAGATGGGTCCGGCCGGCTAGGCACCGGGGAGCTGTTTTTT; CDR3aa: CASSLDGSGRLGTGELFF
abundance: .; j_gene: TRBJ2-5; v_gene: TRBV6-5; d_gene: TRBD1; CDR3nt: TGTGCCAGCAATCCCCGGACAGGGGCAAGAGAGACCCAGTACTTC; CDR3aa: CASNPRTGARETQYF
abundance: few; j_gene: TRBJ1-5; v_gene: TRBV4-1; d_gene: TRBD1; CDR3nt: TGCGCCAGCAGCCAAGATGGGACAGGGCGCAATCAGCCCCAGCATTTT; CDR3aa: CASSQDGTGRNQPQHF
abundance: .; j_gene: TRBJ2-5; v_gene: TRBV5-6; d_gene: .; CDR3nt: TGTGCCAGCAGCCAATATACATCAGGGTGGGAGACCCAGTACTTC; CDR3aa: CASSQYTSGWETQYF
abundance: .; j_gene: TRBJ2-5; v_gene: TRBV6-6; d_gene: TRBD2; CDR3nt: TGTGCCAGCAGCTCCTTTACTAGCGGACAACAAGAGACCCAGTACTTC; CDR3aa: CASSSFTSGQQETQYF
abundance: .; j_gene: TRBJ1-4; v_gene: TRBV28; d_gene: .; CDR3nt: TGTGCCAGCAGAGGATACGGGGCCTCTAATGAAAAACTGTTTTTT; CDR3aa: CASRGYGASNEKLFF
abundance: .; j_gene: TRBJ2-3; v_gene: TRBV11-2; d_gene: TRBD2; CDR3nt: TGTGCCAGCAGGCTAACGGGGGGGACAGATACGCAGTATTTT; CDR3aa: CASRLTGGTDTQYF
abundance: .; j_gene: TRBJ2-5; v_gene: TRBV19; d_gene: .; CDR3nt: TGTGCCAGTAGTAATTGGGCACCTCTCCCGGTTGGGGCAGAGACCCAGTACTTC; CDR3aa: CASSNWAPLPVGAETQYF
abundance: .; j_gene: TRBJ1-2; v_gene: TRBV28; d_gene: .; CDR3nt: TGTATCAGCAGTCTACCATCCCTCAGGGGTGATGGCTACACCTTC; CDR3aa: CISSLPSLRGDGYTF
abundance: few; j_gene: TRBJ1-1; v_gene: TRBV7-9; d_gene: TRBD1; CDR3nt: TGTGCCAGCACCTCCTTAAGACAGGGGAATTTAGCGGCTTTCTTT; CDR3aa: CASTSLRQGNLAAFF
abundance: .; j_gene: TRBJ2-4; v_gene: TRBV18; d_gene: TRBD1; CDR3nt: TGTGCCAGCTCACCCCCTCGACAGGGGATTAGCGCCAAAAACATTCAGTACTTC; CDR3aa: CASSPPRQGISAKNIQYF
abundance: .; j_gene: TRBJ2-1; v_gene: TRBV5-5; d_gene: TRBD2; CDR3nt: TGTGCCAGCAGCTACTCAGCGGGAGGGGGGAATGAGCAGTTCTTC; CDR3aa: CASSYSAGGGNEQFF
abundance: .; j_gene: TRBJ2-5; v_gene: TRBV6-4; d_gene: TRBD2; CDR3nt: TGTGCCAGCAGTAAACTAGCGGGGGGCCAAGAGACCCAGTACTTC; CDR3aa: CASSKLAGGQETQYF
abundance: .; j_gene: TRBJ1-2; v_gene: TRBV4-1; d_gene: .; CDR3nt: TGCGCCAGCAGCCTCACGGGGGACGGCCTCTATGGCTACACCTTC; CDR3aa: CASSLTGDGLYGYTF
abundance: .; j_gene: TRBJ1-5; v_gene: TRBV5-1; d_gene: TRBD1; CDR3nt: TGCGCCAGCAGCTTGGACAGGGGGTCTTCCCAGCATTTT; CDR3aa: CASSLDRGSSQHF
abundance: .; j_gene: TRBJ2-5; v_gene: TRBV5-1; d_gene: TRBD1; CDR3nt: TGCGCCAGCAGCTGGCCAGGGGGCGGGGAGACCCAGTACTTC; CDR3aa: CASSWPGGGETQYF